This TCR beta chain came from a study of blood T cell repertoires in COVID-19. Clones were read by immunoSEQ multiplex PCR, and TCRdb kept only the in-frame ones, dropping some. Of around 300,000 clones listed, approximately 85% are singletons. Germline V gene data show CDR1 as SGHTA and CDR2 as FQGTGA. Unmatched junction bases numbered 4, after V lost 2 bases and J lost 0 bases. This CDR3 region has 16 residues. This chain joins TRBV7-3 and TRBJ2-5; TRBD2 matches at 9 bases. Input material: peripheral blood. This clonotype originated in a human donor in a cohort sampled during active COVID-19. The CDR3 sequence: CASSLGSGGYQETQYF. DNA for the CDR3: TGTGCCAGCAGCTTAGGGAGCGGGGGGTACCAAGAGACCCAGTACTTC.